This TCR beta chain was profiled in a study of blood T cell repertoires in COVID-19. Authors' processing steps: Reference gene primer amplification yielded estimated nucleated cell counts. Only in-frame clones appear in the TCRdb table, and some are missing; sequencing was by immunoSEQ multiplex PCR. V, J and clone size are those of that table, while D and trimming were read from the DNA. This sample has 150,000 to 200,000 clones, with around 80% found just once. Germline CDR1 and CDR2: WNHNN and SYGVQD (reference sequence). The J segment lost 6 bases and the V segment lost 6 bases, leaving 4 bases of the junction unmatched. The CDR3 spans 13 residues.

Sequenced input: peripheral blood. This TCR was sampled from a woman aged 70-85 years with acute or convalescent COVID-19. The V and J genes are TRBV10-1 and TRBJ2-7; 11 bases are shared with TRBD1. CDR3 loop: CASRDRGLCEQYF. The DNA of the CDR3 is TGCGCCAGCAGGGACAGGGGGCTTTGCGAGCAGTACTTC.